This T cell receptor (beta chain) was sequenced in a study of blood T cell repertoires in COVID-19. Trimming left V 7 bases short and J 4 bases short, with 16 bases between. CDR1 is LGHDT, CDR2 YNNKEL, per germline (reference sequence). CDR3 length: 14 amino acids. Measured with immunoSEQ multiplex PCR; TCRdb has only the in-frame clones, and not every one. The data hold 150,000 to 200,000 clones, with approximately 87% observed a single time. The chain combines TRBV3-1 (or the pseudogene TRBV3-2) with TRBJ2-5, with a possible D match to TRBD1 (7 bases). Sequencing input: peripheral blood. The TCR comes from a woman aged 70-85 years with COVID-19, enrolled during active disease. The CDR3 DNA follows: TGTGCCAGCACTCCGACAGGGCGGGGAGAGACCCAGTACTTC. It encodes CASTPTGRGETQYF.